This TCR beta chain was sequenced during a study of monozygotic twins with inflammatory bowel disease (dated by TCRdb to about 2019). For the study in its entirety: In total, roughly 28 monozygotic twin pairs made up the full study: 19 Danish pairs, all IBD-discordant, plus nine German pairs, of which four were IBD-concordant and five were IBD-discordant. Each individual had, on average, about 151 000 unique TCRalpha sequences and 181 000 unique TCRbeta sequences available for analysis. Disease-associated traits were sought mainly through comparisons between IBD patients and their genetically identical healthy co-twins within discordant pairs. Results and caveats for the whole study, not just this receptor: Different T cell subtypes could not be distinguished in the analysis. No single strong signal or clonotype linked to IBD turned up in the results, so the idea that one exists was not supported. TCRbeta repertoire diversity, by inverse Simpson index, was decreased in IBD patients compared with their healthy co-twins. Repertoire similarity did not differ between concordant and discordant twins, possibly due to limited statistical power. Because patients received different immunosuppressive treatments, the repertoires may have picked up extra background noise and variability between individuals. Compared with healthy twins, IBD patients shared fewer clonotypes with other individuals, and the difference was most pronounced in patients with signs of disease activity.

Its CDR3 holds 16 amino acids, cysteine through phenylalanine. Nucleotide data are not available. From the germline V gene, CDR1 is SGHTA and CDR2 is FQGNSA. From each donor, a roughly 2.7 ml peripheral blood sample was collected into PAXgene tubes and kept at -80 degrees C. Without T cell sorting, total RNA was isolated from whole blood using the PAXgene blood miRNA kit on an automated QIAcube. Peripheral blood from monozygotic twin pairs who were concordant or discordant for inflammatory bowel disease underwent deep TCRalpha and TCRbeta repertoire profiling using unique molecular barcoding. Smoking habits were recorded for all twin pairs, with individuals classified as current, former or never smokers. The library was produced with 5' RACE. Preparation of each TCR library used 3,000 to 3,500 ng of total RNA. For each sample, cDNA was synthesized in eight separate reactions using SMARTScribe reverse transcriptase. Unique molecular identifiers containing a 6-nucleotide sample barcode were introduced through template switching during cDNA synthesis. Amplification of TCRalpha and TCRbeta cDNA involved two nested PCRs of approximately 16 and 10 cycles, and each PCR was followed by bead purification. Before amplification, the cDNA was treated with uracil DNA-glycosylase and purified using the QIAquick PCR purification kit. The second PCR added Illumina TruSeq-compatible adapters along with sample-specific barcodes. Library quality and concentration were assessed using TapeStation and Qubit, and roughly 5.5 ng of each library was pooled. Pooled libraries were sequenced on an Illumina HiSeq2500 single-index Rapid Run with 2 x 100 bp reads and custom sequencing primers. For the original study's pipeline: MiGEC version 1.2.6 was used for UMI-based consensus assembly to correct PCR and sequencing errors. MiXCR version 2.1.1 was used to carry out V(D)J alignment, clonotype assembly and CDR3 extraction. Normalisation of gene usage, clonotype sharing and MAIT/NKT TCR abundance was achieved by analysing the top 1000, 10 000 and 20 000 clonotypes per sample. Diversity was computed as the inverse Simpson index with the vegan R package after downsampling to 27 000 UMIs. Paired Mann-Whitney U tests were applied to discordant twin pairs, and Benjamini-Hochberg correction was used for multiple testing. TCRdb reprocessed the reads into one record per CDR3 protein sequence, lacking DNA. These V and J calls originate from TCRdb's pipeline instead of the authors' own analysis. The sample's table covers around 370,000 distinct CDR3 sequences. The top ten hold about 2.5% of the sample.

Notes on this clonotype: Its recognized antigen is unknown.

Sequenced: blood. The chain is assembled from TRBV7-2 and TRBJ1-1; TCRdb's assignment of TRBD1 cannot be checked, as there is no DNA. The sequence came from a human donor with ulcerative colitis or Crohn's disease, or a healthy co-twin of an affected twin (not recorded which). The CDR3 region reads CASSSQSTGRGTEAFF.